This T cell receptor (beta chain) was identified during a study of blood T cell repertoires in COVID-19. Study-level background: Whether acute or convalescent, the COVID-19 samples came from the United States, Italy and Spain. T cells, B-cell-depleted T cells, or PBMCs supplied cDNA or gDNA.

Germline V gives CDR1 SGHTA, CDR2 FQGNSA. Trimming pared 4 bases from V and 5 bases from J, leaving 16 bases between. This CDR3 has 15 amino acids. As originally analysed: Estimates of nucleated cell counts were drawn from the amplification of reference gene primers. The data were produced by immunoSEQ multiplex PCR, yet TCRdb's version contains in-frame clones alone and is incomplete. D and trimming come from the DNA, and the V and J calls and clone size come from that table. This table has under 150,000 clones, roughly 83% appearing once. The genes are TRBV7-2 and TRBJ2-3; unclear D gene. Sequenced material: peripheral blood. The receptor was isolated from a man aged 25 to 45 with acute or convalescent COVID-19. The CDR3 here is CASSSGVWVEDTQYF. The CDR3 DNA sequence: TGTGCCAGCAGCTCCGGAGTGTGGGTTGAAGATACGCAGTATTTT.